This T cell receptor beta chain is drawn from a study of CXCR3-negative and CXCR3-positive naive CD8 T cells. Study findings and constraints: Diversity ran similarly high across both naive subsets but far lower in memory CD8+ cells.

CDR1 and CDR2 from the germline V gene are SQVTM and ANQGSEA. CDR3 length: 13 residues. The TRB libraries of cDNA were built by UMI-labeled 5' RACE. With the 5' RACE reads reprocessed, TCRdb shows one record per CDR3 protein and no DNA. This sample lists 6,500 to 7,500 distinct CDR3 sequences; its ten largest clones have roughly 1.6%. Regarding this clonotype: Antigen specificity is unknown.

Naive CD8+ T cells showed a CD45RO-CCR7+CD27+CD95- phenotype. This TCR was recovered from a human donor in good health. Some clones in this sample may be carry-over from other donors' samples. The chain has TRBV29-1 and TRBJ2-1. Sample: naive CXCR3- CD8+ T cells from blood. Sample subset: CD45RO-CCR7+CD27+CD95- naive CD8+ T cells lacking CXCR3 (TNR3-). The CDR3 protein is CSASGDSYNEQFF.